Shown below are 10 T cell receptor beta chains from a single sample sequenced in a study of OX40 agonist ivuxolimab in advanced cancers. Assay used: immunoSEQ multiplex PCR; TCRdb lists only in-frame clones, some missing. The sample gives 55,000 to 80,000 clones, roughly 87% of which show up once; approximately 1.3% is in the top ten. The sequencing used CD4+ or CD8+ T cells sorted from blood, collected in a trial of the OX40 agonist ivuxolimab. The receptors originated from an adult with an advanced solid tumor such as melanoma, head and neck, liver or kidney cancer.

The chain uses TRBV4-1 and TRBJ1-5; possible D gene TRBD1, 6 bases. Deletions cut 0 bases from V and 2 bases from J, with 11 bases between. Germline CDR1 and CDR2: MGHRA and YSYEKL. This CDR3 comprises 16 residues. The CDR3 loop is CASSQDGAGGNQPQHF. The DNA for the CDR3 is TGCGCCAGCAGCCAAGATGGGGCAGGGGGCAATCAGCCCCAGCATTTT.

The chain joins TRBV7-9 to TRBJ1-2; TRBD1 is a possible D gene (5 bases). V was cut by 6 bases and J by 0 bases, with 5 bases left in between. CDR1 SEHNR and CDR2 FQNEAQ come from the germline V gene (reference sequence). The CDR3 covers 12 residues. DNA for the CDR3: TGTGCCAGCAGGGGGGCTAACTATGGCTACACCTTC. It translates to CASRGANYGYTF.

V is TRBV19 and J is TRBJ1-5, with unresolved D. The V and J ends lost 4 bases and 4 bases respectively, with 14 bases between them. CDR1 and CDR2 (germline): LNHDA, SQIVND (reference sequence). The CDR3 has 15 residues. CDR3: CASSKGHFENQPQHF. CDR3 nucleotide sequence: TGTGCCAGTAGTAAAGGGCATTTTGAGAATCAGCCCCAGCATTTT. Supplemented by reference TRBV19 and TRBJ1-5, the full variable domain reads DGGITQSPKYLFRKEGQNVTLSCEQNLNHDAMYWYRQDPGQGLRLIYYSQIVNDFQKGDIAEGYSVSREKKESFPLTVTSAQKNPTAFYLCASSKGHFENQPQHFGDGTRLSIL.

This clone was found once. The rearrangement uses TRBV15 and TRBJ2-7; TRBD1 might be the D (5 bases). The ends were cut back, 9 bases at V and 4 bases at J, with 16 bases in the middle. Germline CDR1 and CDR2: LNHNV and YYDKDF (reference sequence). The CDR3 has 13 residues. In nucleotides, the CDR3 is TGTGCCACTCAAATCAGGGTGGGGTACGAGCAGTACTTC. It is translated as CATQIRVGYEQYF.

The chain has TRBV7-9 and TRBJ2-7; 7 nucleotides match TRBD1. Germline loops: CDR1 SEHNR, CDR2 FQNEAQ (reference sequence). CDR3 size: 15 residues. With V trimmed by 4 bases and J by 3 bases, 9 bases remained unmatched. The CDR3 reads CASSYGAAGGYEQYF. The CDR3 region has the DNA TGTGCCAGCAGCTACGGCGCGGCAGGGGGCTACGAGCAGTACTTC.

The rearrangement uses TRBV6-6 and TRBJ1-4; 7 nucleotides agree with TRBD1. The CDR3 has 12 residues. Losses at the gene ends were 10 bases for V and 8 bases for J; bases not matched to a gene: 7. Germline lookup yields CDR1 MNHNY and CDR2 SVGAGI (reference sequence). The CDR3 sequence is CATGGQQEKLFF. Here the CDR3 DNA reads TGTGCCACCGGGGGACAGCAGGAAAAACTGTTTTTT.

The CDR3 spells CASSPITGTEHSSTDTQYF. As DNA, the CDR3 is TGTGCCAGCAGTCCAATTACCGGGACAGAACATTCCAGCACAGATACGCAGTATTTT. The J gene is TRBJ2-3, the V gene TRBV27; 7 bases line up with TRBD1. The V gene end was trimmed by 5 bases and the J gene end by 0 bases; junction bases not matched to a gene: 17. Germline V gene lookup returns CDR1 MNHEY and CDR2 SMNVEV (reference sequence). The CDR3 loop spans 19 amino acids.

The rearrangement links TRBV6-5 to TRBJ1-5, with D unresolved. Per the germline V gene, CDR1 is MNHEY and CDR2 is SVGAGI. V was cut by 2 bases and J by 4 bases, with 9 bases left in between. The CDR3 is 14 residues long. The CDR3: CASSYGGRNQPQHF. As DNA, the CDR3 is TGTGCCAGCAGTTACGGTGGGAGAAATCAGCCCCAGCATTTT.

This chain joins TRBV9 and TRBJ2-1; TRBD2 matches 8 bases. Germline loops: CDR1 SGDLS, CDR2 YYNGEE. Trimming removed 1 base from V and 6 bases from J; junction bases left unmatched: 6. This CDR3 has 15 residues. CDR3 in amino acids: CASSVTSGGGNEQFF. CDR3 nucleotide sequence: TGTGCCAGCAGCGTAACAAGCGGGGGAGGCAATGAGCAGTTCTTC.

This chain connects TRBV18 to TRBJ2-5, with D possibly matching TRBD1 (6 bases). The CDR3 is 14 amino acids. The V gene's germline CDR1 is KGHSH and CDR2 LQKENI. Trimming left V 8 bases short and J 2 bases short, with 15 bases between. As DNA, the CDR3 is TGTGCCAGCCGACAGGACAGAAGACAAGAGACCCAGTACTTC. It yields the protein CASRQDRRQETQYF. Full variable domain (outside the CDR3, taken from reference TRBV18 and TRBJ2-5): NAGVMQNPRHLVRRRGQEARLRCSPMKGHSHVYWYRQLPEEGLKFMVYLQKENIIDESGMPKERFSAEFPKEGPSILRIQQVVRGDSAAYFCASRQDRRQETQYFGPGTRLLVL.